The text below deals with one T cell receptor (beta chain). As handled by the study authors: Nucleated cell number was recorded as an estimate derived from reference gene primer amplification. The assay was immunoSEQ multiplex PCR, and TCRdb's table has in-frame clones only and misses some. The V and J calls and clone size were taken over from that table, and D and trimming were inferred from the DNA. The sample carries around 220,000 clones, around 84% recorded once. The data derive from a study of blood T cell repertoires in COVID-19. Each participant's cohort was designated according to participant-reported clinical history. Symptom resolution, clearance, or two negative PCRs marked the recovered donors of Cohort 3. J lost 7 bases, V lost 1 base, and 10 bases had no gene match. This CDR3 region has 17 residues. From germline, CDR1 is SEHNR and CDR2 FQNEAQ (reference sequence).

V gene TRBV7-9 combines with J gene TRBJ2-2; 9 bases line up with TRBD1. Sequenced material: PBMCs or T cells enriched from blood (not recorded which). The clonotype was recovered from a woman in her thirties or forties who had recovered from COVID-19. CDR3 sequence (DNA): TGTGCCAGCAGCTTAGGGGGCGGGACAGGGACCTTCGGGGAGCTGTTTTTT. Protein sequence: CASSLGGGTGTFGELFF.